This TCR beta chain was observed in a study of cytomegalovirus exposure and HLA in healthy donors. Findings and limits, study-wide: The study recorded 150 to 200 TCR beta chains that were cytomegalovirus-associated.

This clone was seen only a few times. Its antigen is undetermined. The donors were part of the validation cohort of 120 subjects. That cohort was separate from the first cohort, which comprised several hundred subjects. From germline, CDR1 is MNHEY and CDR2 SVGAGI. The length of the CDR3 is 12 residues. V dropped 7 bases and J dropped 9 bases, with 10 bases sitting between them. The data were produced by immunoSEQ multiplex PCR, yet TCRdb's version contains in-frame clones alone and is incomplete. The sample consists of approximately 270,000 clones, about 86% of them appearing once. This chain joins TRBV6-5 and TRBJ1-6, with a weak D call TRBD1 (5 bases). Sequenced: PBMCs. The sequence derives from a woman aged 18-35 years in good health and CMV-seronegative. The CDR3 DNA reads TGTGCCAGCAATAACAGGTTTTCACCCCTCCACTTT. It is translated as CASNNRFSPLHF.